The 21 T cell receptor beta chains in this list originate from one sample, sequenced in a study of spatial heterogeneity in lung cancer. Each CDR3 protein gets one entry after TCRdb re-called the 5' RACE reads with MiXCR. The sample records some 11,000 distinct CDR3 sequences, approximately 6.2% being singletons. The time point: sample taken at primary tumor resection. Without sorting, whole RNA was sequenced from tumor, nontumor lung or frozen PBMC. Sequenced material: normal lung tissue next to the tumor, taken at surgery. These receptors all stem from a male donor with early-stage non-small cell lung cancer.

This clonotype appeared a single time. Being off target in a library aimed at alpha chains, this beta chain has a size of little meaning. V usage is TRBV7-9 and J usage is TRBJ1-1; D remains unclear. V lost 5 bases, J lost 11 bases, and 18 bases lay in between. Per germline, CDR1 SEHNR and CDR2 FQNEAQ (reference sequence). The CDR3 sequence is 13 residues long. CDR3 loop: CASSPAGGMEAFF. CDR3 sequence (DNA): TGTGCCAGCAGCCCAGCGGGTGGGATGGAGGCTTTCTTT.

In its sample, this clonotype was seen many times. A library prepared for alpha chains yielded this beta chain as an off-target read; its size is of little meaning. This chain uses TRBV7-9 with TRBJ2-7; TRBD1 aligns across 8 bases. The length of the CDR3 is 17 residues. V lost 4 bases to trimming and J lost 6 bases; unmatched junction nucleotides: 17. Per the germline V gene, CDR1 is SEHNR and CDR2 is FQNEAQ (reference sequence). This chain's CDR3 is CASSSTLGQGRFREQYF. The CDR3 DNA is TGTGCCAGCAGCTCGACCCTTGGACAGGGACGTTTTCGCGAGCAGTACTTC.

Concerning this clonotype itself: This beta chain is a stray read from a library made for alpha chains; its abundance is not meaningful. V and J are TRBV5-5 and TRBJ1-2; D is ambiguous. CDR3 length equals 14 residues. CDR1 and CDR2 (germline): SGHKS, YYEKEE (reference sequence). Trimming stripped 2 bases from V and 5 bases from J, with 13 bases between. The CDR3 loop reads CASSFESVDYGYTF. The DNA for the CDR3 is TGTGCCAGCAGCTTTGAGTCAGTTGATTATGGCTACACCTTC.

This clonotype occurred many times. The size of this beta chain means little, since it is a stray read in a library made for alpha chains. V and J are TRBV19 and TRBJ2-1; D ambiguous. With 8 bases removed from V and 7 bases from J, the gap between germline ends came to 6 bases. The CDR3 is 10 residues long. Germline CDR1 is LNHDA and CDR2 is SQIVND (reference sequence). CDR3 sequence reads: CASGQNEQFF. CDR3 bases: TGTGCCAGTGGCCAAAATGAGCAGTTCTTC.

There are many counts of this clonotype. The library was built for alpha chains, so this beta chain is an off-target read and its size means little. This rearrangement joins TRBV12-3 or TRBV12-4 to TRBJ2-1; TRBD1 might be the D (5 bases). This CDR3 spans 12 amino acids. Trimming took off 2 bases at V and 9 bases at J, with 8 bases between the two ends. The CDR3 reads CASSLKGAEQFF. For the CDR3, the DNA is TGTGCCAGCAGTTTAAAAGGGGCTGAGCAGTTCTTC.

This clonotype was counted at least ten times. This beta chain appears as a stray read in a library generated for alpha chains; its size is not informative. The J gene is TRBJ2-7, the V gene TRBV4-1; the match to TRBD1 covers 8 bases. The germline V gene has CDR1 MGHRA and CDR2 YSYEKL. After removal of 8 bases from V and 1 base from J, the junction contained 7 bases not matched to a gene. The CDR3 covers 14 residues. The DNA for the CDR3 is TGCGCCAGCGGAGGAACAGGGGGGTCCTACGAGCAGTACTTC. Translation gives CASGGTGGSYEQYF.

The sample holds many counts of this clonotype. This beta chain was picked up by a library intended for alpha chains and is off target, so its count carries little meaning. The genes are TRBV5-1 and TRBJ2-2, with TRBD2 identical over 14 bases. The germline V gene has CDR1 SGHRS and CDR2 YFSETQ. This CDR3 comprises 17 residues. The V and J ends lost 3 bases and 7 bases, in that order; junction bases with no gene match: 8. CDR3 sequence reads: CASSYGTSGSQVGELFF. The CDR3 region has the DNA TGCGCCAGCAGCTACGGGACTAGCGGGAGTCAGGTCGGGGAGCTGTTTTTT.

This clonotype was detected only a few times. This beta chain is an off-target read within a library intended for alpha chains, so its frequency means little. The genes are TRBV4-1 and TRBJ2-1; TRBD1 matches at 11 bases. CDR3 length: 14 amino acids. J was trimmed by 8 bases and V by 4 bases; bases with no gene match: 4. Germline V gene sequence: CDR1 MGHRA, CDR2 YSYEKL. As DNA, the CDR3 is TGCGCCAGCAGCCGGGTGGGACAGGGGGATGAGCAGTTCTTC. This encodes CASSRVGQGDEQFF.

This clonotype appeared a few times. Being off target in a library aimed at alpha chains, this beta chain has a size of little meaning. This chain connects TRBV7-9 to TRBJ1-5, with a possible D match to TRBD1 (6 bases). The germline V and J ends were trimmed by 5 bases and 7 bases, with 9 bases remaining between them. Germline V gene data show CDR1 as SEHNR and CDR2 as FQNEAQ (reference sequence). The CDR3 consists of 12 residues. The CDR3 DNA reads TGTGCCAGCAGCCCACAGGGACAGCCCCAGCATTTT. Protein: CASSPQGQPQHF.

Worth noting for this clonotype: This beta chain turned up in a library designed for alpha chains; as an off-target read, its abundance says little. The chain couples TRBV7-2 to TRBJ2-5, with 7 bases aligning to TRBD1. The V gene's germline CDR1 is SGHTA and CDR2 FQGNSA. V trimming: 4 bases; J trimming: 5 bases; junction bases outside the gene matches: 4. This CDR3 has 13 residues. The DNA of the CDR3 is TGTGCCAGCAGCTCGACCAGGGGGGAGACCCAGTACTTC. Protein: CASSSTRGETQYF.

This clonotype is classed as medium-sized. Because this beta chain is a stray read in a library intended to capture alpha chains, its abundance should not be given much weight. The chain combines TRBV25-1 with TRBJ1-2, with no clear D. The CDR3 has 13 residues. Germline CDR1 is MGHDK and CDR2 is SYGVNS. V lost 1 base and J lost 7, with 10 bases in between. CDR3 bases: TGTGCCAGCAGTGAATTTTCTCCCCCTGGCTACACCTTC. Amino acids: CASSEFSPPGYTF.

This clonotype is categorized as medium-sized. Found in a library prepared for alpha chains, this beta chain is an off-target read, and its abundance has little meaning. The rearrangement links TRBV30 to TRBJ2-5; the D is unclear. The germline V and J ends were trimmed by 2 bases and 2 bases, with 6 bases remaining between them. This CDR3 region has 12 residues. The V gene's germline CDR1 is GTSNPN and CDR2 SVGIG (reference sequence). The CDR3 DNA reads as TGTGCCTGGAGTAGAACACAAGAGACCCAGTACTTC. Translation gives CAWSRTQETQYF.

This clonotype showed up many times. This beta chain appears as a stray read in a library generated for alpha chains; its size is not informative. The rearrangement links TRBV30 to TRBJ2-7; D possibly corresponds to TRBD1 (6 bases). This CDR3 spans 14 amino acids. V gave up 4 bases and J gave up 4 bases, with 17 bases separating them. The germline gives CDR1 GTSNPN, CDR2 SVGIG (reference sequence). The CDR3 region is CAWKGQGFMYEQYF. The CDR3 DNA sequence: TGTGCCTGGAAGGGGCAGGGGTTCATGTACGAGCAGTACTTC. Together with reference TRBV30 and TRBJ2-7, the CDR3 gives the full variable domain: SQTIHQWPATLVQPVGSPLSLECTVEGTSNPNLYWYRQAAGRGLQLLFYSVGIGQISSEVPQNLSASRPQDRQFILSSKKLLLSDSGFYLCAWKGQGFMYEQYFGPGTRLTVT.

This clonotype was recorded at least ten times. This beta chain is a stray read from a library made for alpha chains; its abundance is not meaningful. This chain connects TRBV12-3 or TRBV12-4 to TRBJ2-6; D perhaps matches TRBD1 (5 bases). The CDR3 extends over 16 amino acids. V lost 3 bases and J 4 bases, leaving 13 bases between the germline ends. The CDR3 reads CASSLKSGAGANVLTF. The CDR3 region has the DNA TGTGCCAGCAGTTTGAAGAGTGGGGCCGGGGCCAACGTCCTGACTTTC.

This clonotype has ten or more counts. Because this beta chain is a stray read in a library intended to capture alpha chains, its abundance should not be given much weight. The chain links TRBV5-1 to TRBJ1-6; 9 positions agree with TRBD1. The V and J ends lost 4 bases and 9 bases, in that order; junction bases with no gene match: 8. CDR3 size: 15 residues. Looked up from germline, CDR1 is SGHRS and CDR2 is YFSETQ. For the CDR3, the DNA is TGCGCCAGCAGCCCGGACAGGGGATTGGGTTCACCCCTCCACTTT. Amino acid sequence: CASSPDRGLGSPLHF.

Turning to this clonotype: The library was prepared for alpha chains; this beta chain is a stray read, so its frequency means little. This chain uses TRBV7-2 with TRBJ2-1, with D maybe TRBD2 (5 bases). CDR1 and CDR2 from the germline V gene are SGHTA and FQGNSA. The CDR3 is made up of 15 amino acids. V lost 4 bases, J lost 3 bases, and 13 bases lay in between. This CDR3 is CASSSSGGLYNEQFF. CDR3 DNA sequence: TGTGCCAGCAGCTCCTCCGGCGGGCTCTACAATGAGCAGTTCTTC.

This clonotype counts as medium-sized. This beta chain is off target for a library built for alpha chains, so its abundance means little. The chain has TRBV5-1 and TRBJ1-1; tentative D call: TRBD1 (6 bases). This CDR3 region has 13 residues. The germline V gene encodes CDR1 SGHRS and CDR2 YFSETQ. V lost 2 bases and J 5 bases, leaving 10 bases between the germline ends. CDR3 bases: TGCGCCAGCAGCTTCAACAGGGAAACTGAAGCTTTCTTT. It encodes CASSFNRETEAFF.

This clonotype was recorded at least ten times. This beta chain was picked up by a library intended for alpha chains and is off target, so its count carries little meaning. This rearrangement joins TRBV3-1 to TRBJ2-7; D is undetermined. V lost 3 bases and J lost 7, with 16 bases in between. Germline loops: CDR1 LGHDT, CDR2 YNNKEL (reference sequence). There are 14 residues in the CDR3. The DNA for the CDR3 is TGTGCCAGCAGCCACGGGCGACCTACCCGGGAGCAGTACTTC. Translated, it gives CASSHGRPTREQYF.

This clonotype was detected ten times or more. A library prepared for alpha chains yielded this beta chain as an off-target read; its size is of little meaning. The rearrangement uses TRBV9 and TRBJ1-2; D may be TRBD1 (6 bases). CDR1 is SGDLS and CDR2 is YYNGEE in the germline V gene. V lost 4 bases and J lost 3, with 10 bases in between. CDR3 length: 13 residues. The CDR3 loop is CASSPRGDYGYTF. CDR3 nucleotides: TGTGCCAGCAGCCCTAGGGGGGACTATGGCTACACCTTC.

This clonotype showed up many times. This beta chain is off target for a library built for alpha chains, so its abundance means little. The chain is built from TRBV30 and TRBJ2-7; D assignment may be TRBD1 or TRBD2 (6 bases each). This CDR3 comprises 13 residues. Per germline, CDR1 GTSNPN and CDR2 SVGIG (reference sequence). Trimming took 7 bases from V and 7 from J, leaving 20 bases between them. CDR3 sequence: CAYQQGRLGEQYF. The DNA of the CDR3 is TGTGCCTATCAACAGGGTCGACTAGGGGAGCAGTACTTC.

As regards this clonotype: A library made for alpha chains picked up this beta chain off target, so its size means little. The CDR3 bases are TGCAGTGCTAGAGATCGGGAGGGCCTAGGTGAGCAGTTCTTC. Its translation is CSARDREGLGEQFF. The chain links TRBV20-1 to TRBJ2-1; 8 bases fit TRBD2. The germline V gene has CDR1 DFQATT and CDR2 SNEGSKA (reference sequence). The V and J ends lost 0 bases and 9 bases, in that order; junction bases with no gene match: 7. The CDR3 sequence is 14 residues long.